Sequencing of this T cell receptor (beta chain) was carried out in a study of PD-1 blockade in classical Hodgkin lymphoma. Study outcomes and limitations: Individuals who commenced nivolumab within less than 1 year of ASCT were excluded. Baseline TCR diversity was reportedly lower in newly diagnosed patients than healthy donors. Differences between repertoires have undefined causes, possibly disease activity or prior therapy.

This CDR3 spans 15 amino acids. V trimming: 3 bases; J trimming: 0 bases; junction bases outside the gene matches: 4. Germline V gene lookup returns CDR1 SGDLS and CDR2 YYNGEE. Turning to this clone: Its specificity is unknown.

Time point specified: cycle 4 day 1 (C4D1), after five to seven weeks of nivolumab. There was relapse after autologous stem cell transplantation in every patient, and there was variation in brentuximab vedotin exposure. Using immunoSEQ multiplex PCR, the repertoire was profiled, and TCRdb retains in-frame clones only, with some absent. The sample has 23,000 or so clones, approximately 85% seen once. The J gene is TRBJ1-1, the V gene TRBV9; 8 bases agree with TRBD1. This TCR was recovered from a human donor with classical Hodgkin lymphoma. The specimen comprised peripheral blood mononuclear cells (PBMCs), sampled before the fourth cycle of nivolumab. The chain's CDR3 is CASSAWTGLNTEAFF. Here the CDR3 DNA reads TGTGCCAGCAGCGCCTGGACAGGGTTGAACACTGAAGCTTTCTTT.